This T cell receptor beta chain was sequenced in a study of blood T cell repertoires in COVID-19. The wider study: The origin of the acute and convalescent COVID-19 samples was the United States, Italy and Spain. PBMCs, B-cell-depleted T cells, or T cells were the source of the cDNA or gDNA that made up the material.

Germline loops: CDR1 SGHNT, CDR2 YYREEE (reference sequence). After removal of 0 bases from V and 0 bases from J, the junction contained 2 bases not matched to a gene. This CDR3 region has 15 residues. Study processing details: Counts of nucleated cells, estimated from reference gene primer amplification, were obtained. Sequenced by immunoSEQ multiplex PCR; TCRdb stores in-frame clones only, minus some. D and trimming were read from the DNA, whereas the V and J calls and clone size are those reported in that table. The table records about 200,000 clones, over 75% of them present only once. Sample: peripheral blood. The receptor was isolated from a man aged 55 to 69 with acute or convalescent COVID-19. The gene calls are TRBV5-4 and TRBJ1-1; 7 nucleotides line up with TRBD1. For the CDR3, the DNA is TGTGCCAGCAGCTTGGGAGGGGGCCTGAACACTGAAGCTTTCTTT. Its protein product is CASSLGGGLNTEAFF.